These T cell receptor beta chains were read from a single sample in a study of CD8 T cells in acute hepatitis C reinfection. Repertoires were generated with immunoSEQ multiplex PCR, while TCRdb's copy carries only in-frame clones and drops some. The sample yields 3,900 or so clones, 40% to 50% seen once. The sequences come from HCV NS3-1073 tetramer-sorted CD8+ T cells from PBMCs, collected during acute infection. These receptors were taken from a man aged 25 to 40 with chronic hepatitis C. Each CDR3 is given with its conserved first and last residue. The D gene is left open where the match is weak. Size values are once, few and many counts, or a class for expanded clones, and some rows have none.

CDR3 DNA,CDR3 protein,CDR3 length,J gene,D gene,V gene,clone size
TGCGCCAGCAGCCAAGAGGTTGGGGCCTGGGGTGAGCAGTTCTTC,CASSQEVGAWGEQFF,15,TRBJ2-1,.,TRBV4-3,few
TGTGCCAGCAGTGAGGCGGGACAGGGAATTTACGAGCAGTACTTC,CASSEAGQGIYEQYF,15,TRBJ2-7,TRBD1,TRBV6-1,medium-sized
TGCGCCAGCAGCCCTGGGACCGGCATGCAGGGAGGTGAAGCTTTCTTT,CASSPGTGMQGGEAFF,16,TRBJ1-1,.,TRBV4-3,.
TGTGCCAGCAGTGAAGTACGGGGGAGCTCCTACGAGCAGTACTTC,CASSEVRGSSYEQYF,15,TRBJ2-7,.,TRBV2,.
TGCGCCAGCAGCCAAGAGACAGGGGCGCCGGGGGCGCAGTACTTC,CASSQETGAPGAQYF,15,TRBJ2-7,TRBD1,TRBV4-3,.
TGTGCCAGCAGCCAAGAGGGGCGCGCTGAAGCTTTCTTT,CASSQEGRAEAFF,13,TRBJ1-1,.,TRBV4-2,.
TGTGCCAGCAGCCAAGAAATCTCCTATGGCTACACCTTC,CASSQEISYGYTF,13,TRBJ1-2,.,TRBV4-2,.
TGTGCCAGCAGAGGACAAGCCCAAGGGGCCCAGTACTTC,CASRGQAQGAQYF,13,TRBJ2-5,.,TRBV5-6,few
TGTGCCAGCAGCTTAGGAGACATCTCGCCCTACGAGCAGTACTTC,CASSLGDISPYEQYF,15,TRBJ2-7,.,TRBV11-2,once
TGCGCCAGCAGCCAAGAGACTAGCGGGGGGGGGAGTAACACAGATACGCAGTATTTT,CASSQETSGGGSNTDTQYF,19,TRBJ2-3,TRBD2,TRBV4-3,.
TGTGCCAGCAGCCCGACCCCCGGACTAGCGGGAGGACGTAGCACAGATACGCAGTATTTT,CASSPTPGLAGGRSTDTQYF,20,TRBJ2-3,TRBD2,TRBV13,medium-sized
TGTGCCAGCAGCCAGTTGTCGGACAGCGCCCCTTTTGAGCAGTACTTC,CASSQLSDSAPFEQYF,16,TRBJ2-7,.,TRBV4-2,.
TGTGCCAGCAGCTTGGCGAAGGGGCACCCCGCCGAGCAGTACTTC,CASSLAKGHPAEQYF,15,TRBJ2-7,.,TRBV5-4,few
TGTGCAAGTCGCTTCTCGCAGACCCAGTACTTC,CASRFSQTQYF,11,TRBJ2-5,.,TRBV12-2,once
TGTGCCAGCACTCACCCGGCTCAGCTAGAAGCTTTCTTT,CASTHPAQLEAFF,13,TRBJ1-1,.,TRBV2,medium-sized
TGTGCCAGTAGTATCGGACCTATTGATCCTGGGGAGCTGTTTTTT,CASSIGPIDPGELFF,15,TRBJ2-2,.,TRBV19,few
TGTGCCAGCAGCCAAGAACGGGGGAGTGAGCAGTTCTTC,CASSQERGSEQFF,13,TRBJ2-1,.,TRBV4-2,.
TGTGCCGGCGCTCTACTAGCGGACCAAGAGACCCAGTACTTC,CAGALLADQETQYF,14,TRBJ2-5,TRBD2,TRBV2,medium-sized
TGTGCCAGCAGCCAAGAGGTTAGCGGGAGAACGAACACCGGGGAGCTGTTTTTT,CASSQEVSGRTNTGELFF,18,TRBJ2-2,TRBD2,TRBV4-2,.
TGCGCCAGCAGCCAAGTCGGAGGGGCATGGGAGCAGTTCTTC,CASSQVGGAWEQFF,14,TRBJ2-1,.,TRBV4-3,.
TGTGCCACAAAGATACCAGGCACGGGCGAGCAGTACTTC,CATKIPGTGEQYF,13,TRBJ2-7,.,TRBV15,medium-sized
TGTGCCAGCAGTTACTCCGGGGGGGCCGATCCGGACGAGCAGTACTTC,CASSYSGGADPDEQYF,16,TRBJ2-7,TRBD2,TRBV6-5,few
TGCGCCAGCAGCCAAGAGGTCGCTAGCGGGGGTGGAGATACGCAGTATTTT,CASSQEVASGGGDTQYF,17,TRBJ2-3,TRBD2,TRBV4-3,.
TGTGCCAGCAGCGACGACAGGTTGGAGCCTGAAGCTTTCTTT,CASSDDRLEPEAFF,14,TRBJ1-1,.,TRBV5-5,.
TGTGCCAGCAGCCACGACAAGAACACTGAAGCTTTCTTT,CASSHDKNTEAFF,13,TRBJ1-1,.,TRBV4-2,medium-sized
TGCGCCAGCAGCCAAGATGGTCCCGGAATAGCGGGTCCCCGGGAGACCCAGTACTTC,CASSQDGPGIAGPRETQYF,19,TRBJ2-5,TRBD2,TRBV4-1,.
TGTGCCAGCAGTGAAGTAGACGGGTCTCGACCCCAGCATTTT,CASSEVDGSRPQHF,14,TRBJ1-5,.,TRBV6-5,.
TGTGCCAGCAGTGAAGAGGTGGGGGCGTCGGGCGAGCAGTACTTC,CASSEEVGASGEQYF,15,TRBJ2-7,.,TRBV6-1,medium-sized